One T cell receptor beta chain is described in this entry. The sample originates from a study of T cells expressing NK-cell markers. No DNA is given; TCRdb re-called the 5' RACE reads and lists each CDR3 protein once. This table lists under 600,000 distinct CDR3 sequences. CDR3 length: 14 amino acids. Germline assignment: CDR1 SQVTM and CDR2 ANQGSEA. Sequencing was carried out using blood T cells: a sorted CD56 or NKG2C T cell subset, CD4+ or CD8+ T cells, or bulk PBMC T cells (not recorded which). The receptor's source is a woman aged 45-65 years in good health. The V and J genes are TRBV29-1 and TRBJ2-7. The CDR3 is CSVGLSLDSYEQYF.